In this sample, the clone carrying this T cell receptor (beta chain) turned up once. This entry belongs to a study of blood T cell repertoires in COVID-19. Study-wide context: Both acute and convalescent COVID-19 samples were obtained from the United States, Italy and Spain. Sources were T cells, B-cell-depleted T cells, or PBMCs; the material itself was cDNA or gDNA.

The ends lost 4 bases at V and 3 bases at J; junction bases unmatched: 8. Germline values: CDR1 LNHDA, CDR2 SQIVND (reference sequence). CDR3 length: 15 residues. Per the authors' pipeline: For nucleated cells, counts were estimated from reference gene primer amplification. The table came from immunoSEQ multiplex PCR; TCRdb's copy has only in-frame clones and leaves some out. That table furnishes V, J and clone size, whereas the DNA furnished D and trimming. Of about 190,000 clones listed, 70% to 90% were seen once; the top ten hold 5.5% to 7%. This receptor was obtained from a woman aged 40-49 years who had recovered from COVID-19. The J gene is TRBJ2-7, the V gene TRBV19; the match to TRBD1 covers 8 bases. The sequencing sample was made of peripheral blood. DNA for the CDR3: TGTGCCAGTAGTACCCGACAGGGGAACCTCTACGAGCAGTACTTC. This encodes CASSTRQGNLYEQYF.